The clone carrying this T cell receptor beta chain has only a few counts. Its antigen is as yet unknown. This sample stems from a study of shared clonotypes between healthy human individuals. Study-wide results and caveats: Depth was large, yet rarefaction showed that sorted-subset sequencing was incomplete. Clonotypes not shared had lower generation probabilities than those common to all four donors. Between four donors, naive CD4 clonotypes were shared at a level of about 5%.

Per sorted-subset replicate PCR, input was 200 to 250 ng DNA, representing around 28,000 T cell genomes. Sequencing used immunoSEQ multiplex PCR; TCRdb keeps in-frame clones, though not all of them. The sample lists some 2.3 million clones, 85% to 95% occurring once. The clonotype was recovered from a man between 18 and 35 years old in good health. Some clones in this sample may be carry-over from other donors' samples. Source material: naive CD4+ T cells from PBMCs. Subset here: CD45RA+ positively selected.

The CDR3 region is CASSQQGVGGELFF. The CDR3 DNA reads TGCGCCAGCAGCCAGCAGGGAGTTGGCGGGGAGCTGTTTTTT. The chain combines TRBV5-1 with TRBJ2-2, with D perhaps assigned TRBD1 or TRBD2 (5 bases each). V lost 4 bases to trimming and J lost 7 bases, with 14 bases between them. This CDR3 is built from 14 residues. Per germline, CDR1 SGHRS and CDR2 YFSETQ.